The 20 T cell receptor beta chains below all came from one sample that was sequenced in a study of blood T cells in healthy people across ages. A J-beta primer mix and a sample-barcoded 5' primer were used in a second PCR of roughly 6 to 12 cycles. TCRdb redid the calling of the 5' RACE reads with MiXCR, one entry per CDR3 protein. The repertoire holds almost 800,000 distinct CDR3 sequences, with roughly 50% as singletons. The source material was blood. The receptors here all came from a man aged 25-40 years in good health.

This clonotype appeared a few times. The chain links TRBV5-6 to TRBJ2-7; TRBD2 matches at 8 bases. The CDR3 sequence is 14 residues long. Germline V gene data show CDR1 as SGHDT and CDR2 as YYEEEE. V shed 4 bases and J 2 bases; nucleotides not matched to a gene: 5. This CDR3 reads CASSAGRGAYEQYF. Here the CDR3 DNA reads TGTGCCAGCAGCGCGGGGCGGGGGGCCTACGAGCAGTACTTC. Based on the CDR3 plus reference TRBV5-6 and TRBJ2-7, the full variable domain is DAGVTQSPTHLIKTRGQQVTLRCSPKSGHDTVSWYQQALGQGPQFIFQYYEEEERQRGNFPDRFSGHQFPNYSSELNVNALLLGDSALYLCASSAGRGAYEQYFGPGTRLTVT.

In regard to this clonotype: A clone one base away is much larger, so this may be a read error. The CDR3 is CSASAYNEQFF. In DNA form, the CDR3 reads TGCAGTGCTTCCGCCTACAATGAGCAGTTCTTC. This sequence joins TRBV20-1 and TRBJ2-1; D gene uncertain. The V gene lost 5 bases and the J gene lost 2 bases, with 4 bases spanning the gap. The CDR3 loop spans 11 amino acids. From germline, CDR1 is DFQATT and CDR2 SNEGSKA (reference sequence).

This clonotype showed up just a few times. The rearrangement uses TRBV28 and TRBJ1-1, with a tentative D call TRBD1 (5 bases). Germline V gives CDR1 MDHEN, CDR2 SYDVKM. The V and J ends lost 8 bases and 0 bases respectively, with 19 bases between them. The CDR3 is 16 residues long. DNA for the CDR3: TGTGCCAGCCCTCCATCCGACAGATACATGAACACTGAAGCTTTCTTT. Amino acid sequence: CASPPSDRYMNTEAFF.

The chain carries TRBV28 and TRBJ1-5; D is perhaps TRBD1 (6 bases). V was shortened by 5 bases and J by 5 bases, with 13 bases between the two germline ends. In germline, CDR1 is MDHEN, CDR2 SYDVKM. CDR3 length: 14 residues. This CDR3 is CASSVSGVHQPQHF. CDR3 in DNA: TGTGCCAGCAGTGTCTCAGGGGTACATCAGCCCCAGCATTTT.

The gene calls are TRBV3-1 and TRBJ1-2; 9 nucleotides line up with TRBD1. With 3 bases clipped from V and 4 bases from J, the junction kept 3 bases outside the gene matches. The CDR3 is made up of 14 amino acids. Germline loops: CDR1 LGHDT, CDR2 YNNKEL (reference sequence). The CDR3 region has the DNA TGTGCCAGCAGCCAGGGACAGGGCTTCTATGGCTACACCTTC. This codes for CASSQGQGFYGYTF.

The chain recombines TRBV4-2 with TRBJ2-1; 9 bases align to TRBD2. V shed 4 bases and J 7 bases; nucleotides not matched to a gene: 14. The CDR3 runs 17 residues. Germline V gene sequence: CDR1 LGHNA, CDR2 YNFKEQ. The CDR3 region is CASSPPGRAGGTNEQFF. CDR3 nucleotide sequence: TGTGCCAGCAGCCCCCCCGGTAGGGCGGGAGGGACGAATGAGCAGTTCTTC.

The chain employs TRBV3-1 and TRBJ2-1; 12 bases line up with TRBD2. Germline loops: CDR1 LGHDT, CDR2 YNNKEL (reference sequence). The CDR3 runs to 15 residues. V lost 3 bases to trimming and J lost 6 bases; unmatched junction nucleotides: 3. In nucleotides, the CDR3 is TGTGCCAGCAGCCACCTAGCGGGGGGGCGCAATGAGCAGTTCTTC. It translates to CASSHLAGGRNEQFF.

This clonotype was counted between two and nine times. The chain carries TRBV29-1 and TRBJ2-3, with 7 bases identical to TRBD1. The CDR3 totals 16 residues. The V gene end was trimmed by 4 bases and the J gene end by 0 bases; junction bases not matched to a gene: 10. Germline CDR1 SQVTM, CDR2 ANQGSEA. The CDR3 is CSVGAPKGASTDTQYF. The CDR3 DNA is TGCAGCGTTGGGGCCCCCAAGGGGGCGAGCACAGATACGCAGTATTTT.

The J gene is TRBJ2-4, the V gene TRBV20-1; TRBD2 matches 10 bases. Trimming cost V 2 bases and J 7 bases; bases outside gene matches: 14. CDR3 length: 17 amino acids. The germline V gene encodes CDR1 DFQATT and CDR2 SNEGSKA (reference sequence). The CDR3: CSARRVAGGPWANIQYF. DNA for the CDR3: TGCAGTGCTAGAAGGGTAGCGGGAGGCCCATGGGCTAACATTCAGTACTTC.

The CDR3 nucleotides read TGTGCCAGCAGCGGACGGACAGCCGGCTCCTACGAGCAGTACTTC. The encoded protein is CASSGRTAGSYEQYF. The chain links TRBV28 to TRBJ2-7, with D perhaps TRBD1 (6 bases). The CDR3 length is 15 residues. V lost 6 bases and J 0 bases, leaving 15 bases between the germline ends. Per germline, CDR1 MDHEN and CDR2 SYDVKM.

The CDR3: CSVLGTLLTDTQYF. The CDR3, as DNA: TGCAGCGTCCTCGGGACGCTTCTCACAGATACGCAGTATTTT. The rearrangement uses TRBV29-1 and TRBJ2-3; either TRBD1 or TRBD2 may supply D (5 bases each). Germline CDR1 is SQVTM and CDR2 is ANQGSEA. V lost 6 bases, J lost 2 bases, and 15 bases lay in between. This CDR3 is built from 14 residues.

The genes are TRBV7-3 and TRBJ1-1; D is perhaps TRBD1 (5 bases). V lost 5 bases and J 5 bases, leaving 12 bases between the germline ends. This CDR3 contains 13 residues. Germline V CDR1 and CDR2: SGHTA, FQGTGA. As DNA, the CDR3 is TGTGCCAGCAGCCCAGGGAGATGGACTGAAGCTTTCTTT. Translating it yields CASSPGRWTEAFF. Filled out from reference TRBV7-3 and TRBJ1-1, the complete variable domain reads GAGVSQTPSNKVTEKGKYVELRCDPISGHTALYWYRQSLGQGPEFLIYFQGTGAADDSGLPNDRFFAVRPEGSVSTLKIQRTERGDSAVYLCASSPGRWTEAFFGQGTRLTVV.

The V call is TRBV7-9, the J call TRBJ1-2, with TRBD1 as a possible D gene (6 bases). This CDR3 is built from 18 residues. V dropped 8 bases and J dropped 6 bases, with 31 bases sitting between them. Germline lookup yields CDR1 SEHNR and CDR2 FQNEAQ (reference sequence). Here the CDR3 reads CASHLSLRDINLGHGYTF. In nucleotides, the CDR3 is TGTGCCAGCCACCTTAGCCTTCGGGACATCAACCTCGGGCATGGCTACACCTTC.

The table lists this clonotype with a few counts. The CDR3 sequence: CSVDLIAGGNEQFF. The CDR3 DNA reads as TGCAGCGTTGATCTAATAGCGGGAGGCAATGAGCAGTTCTTC. The V gene is TRBV29-1, the J gene TRBJ2-1; TRBD2 agrees at 10 bases. The CDR3 consists of 14 residues. The V gene end was trimmed by 3 bases and the J gene end by 6 bases; junction bases not matched to a gene: 5. Germline lookup yields CDR1 SQVTM and CDR2 ANQGSEA.

A single count supports this clonotype. This rearrangement joins TRBV25-1 to TRBJ2-7; D unresolved. The better agreement between TRBJ2-5 and the DNA end casts doubt on the J call. CDR3 length equals 11 residues. The germline V gene has CDR1 MGHDK and CDR2 SYGVNS. Here the CDR3 DNA reads TGTGCCAGCCTCTTGGGGAAGACCCAGTACTTC. Its translation is CASLLGKTQYF.

CDR3 protein: CASSSSLKWDEQYF. The CDR3 bases are TGTGCCAGCAGTTCGAGCCTCAAGTGGGACGAGCAGTACTTC. V is TRBV7-9 and J is TRBJ2-4, with D uncertain. Near its end, the DNA agrees better with TRBJ2-7, so the J call may be wrong. This CDR3 spans 14 amino acids. Germline values: CDR1 SEHNR, CDR2 FQNEAQ (reference sequence).

This clonotype was recorded a few times. The chain joins TRBV20-1 to TRBJ1-6; TRBD1 agrees at 11 bases. From germline, CDR1 is DFQATT and CDR2 SNEGSKA (reference sequence). Germline trimming cut 6 bases from V and 9 bases from J; bases unmatched to any gene: 10. The CDR3 runs 15 residues. The CDR3 DNA follows: TGCAGTGCCCAAAATCCGGGACAGGGGGTTTCACCCCTCCACTTT. Amino acid sequence: CSAQNPGQGVSPLHF.

This clonotype has a handful of counts. The genes are TRBV4-2 and TRBJ2-5, with 7 nucleotides matching TRBD2. This CDR3 spans 16 amino acids. Unmatched junction bases numbered 8, after V lost 0 bases and J lost 4 bases. Germline assignment: CDR1 LGHNA and CDR2 YNFKEQ. Here the CDR3 DNA reads TGTGCCAGCAGCCAAGAGGGCACTAGCGCAAGAGAGACCCAGTACTTC. This translates into CASSQEGTSARETQYF.

V is TRBV28 and J is TRBJ2-7, with D possibly matching TRBD1 (6 bases). V shed 4 bases and J shed 0 bases, with 13 bases lying between them. The CDR3 extends over 15 amino acids. Germline V gives CDR1 MDHEN, CDR2 SYDVKM. CDR3 region: CASSSRDKISYEQYF. CDR3 nucleotides: TGTGCCAGCAGTTCAAGGGACAAGATCTCCTACGAGCAGTACTTC.

J is TRBJ2-5 and V is TRBV10-3; the match to TRBD2 covers 8 bases. The germline V gene encodes CDR1 ENHRY and CDR2 SYGVKD. J lost 5 bases, V lost 11 bases, and 16 bases had no gene match. The length of the CDR3 is 15 residues. CDR3 amino acids: CASANQAGVWETQYF. The CDR3 DNA is TGTGCCTCTGCCAACCAAGCGGGGGTATGGGAGACCCAGTACTTC.